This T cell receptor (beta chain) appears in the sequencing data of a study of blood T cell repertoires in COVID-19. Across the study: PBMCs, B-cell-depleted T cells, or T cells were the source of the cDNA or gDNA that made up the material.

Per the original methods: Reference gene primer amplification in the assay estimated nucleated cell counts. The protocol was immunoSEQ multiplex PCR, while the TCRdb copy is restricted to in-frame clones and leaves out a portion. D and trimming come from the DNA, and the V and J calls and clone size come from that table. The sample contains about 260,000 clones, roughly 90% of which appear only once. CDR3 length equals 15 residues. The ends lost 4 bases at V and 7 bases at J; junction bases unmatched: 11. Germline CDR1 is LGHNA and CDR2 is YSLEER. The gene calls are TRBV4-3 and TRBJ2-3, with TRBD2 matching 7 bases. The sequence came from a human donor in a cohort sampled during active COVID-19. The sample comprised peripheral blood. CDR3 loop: CASSLERDWANTQYF. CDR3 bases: TGCGCCAGCAGCCTAGAGCGGGACTGGGCGAATACGCAGTATTTT.